A selection of T cell receptor beta chains follows, all from one sample in a study of CD8 T cells in ankylosing spondylitis. TCRdb reanalysed the 5' RACE reads using MiXCR and keeps one entry per CDR3 protein. The sample lists roughly 200,000 distinct CDR3 sequences, over 10% occurring once. The source material was blood, either unsorted or a sorted T cell fraction (not recorded which). These receptors were obtained from a male donor with ankylosing spondylitis or in good health (not recorded which). Each CDR3 is given with its conserved first and last residue. The order of the fields is V gene, clone size, J gene, D gene, CDR3 DNA, CDR3 protein. A D gene is named only where the DNA matches it firmly. Clone size appears in some rows only: once, few, many, or a class for an expanded clone.

TRBV5-5	NA	TRBJ2-2	NA	TGTGCCAGCAGCTCCGGGACATTAGACACCGGGGAGCTGTTTTTT	CASSSGTLDTGELFF
TRBV12-3/TRBV12-4	NA	TRBJ1-2	TRBD1	TGTGCCAGCAGTTTTGACCCAGGGGGCAGTTTCTATGGCTACACCTTC	CASSFDPGGSFYGYTF
TRBV2	NA	TRBJ2-4	NA	TGTGCCAGCACCGGGGGCGGAGCCAAAAACATTCAGTACTTC	CASTGGGAKNIQYF
TRBV3-1	few	TRBJ2-7	TRBD2	TGTGCCAGCAGCGTGGGGACTAGCGAGCAGTACTTC	CASSVGTSEQYF
TRBV5-1	few	TRBJ2-1	NA	TGCGCCAGCAACTCGGGAGAATCCTACAATGAGCAGTTCTTC	CASNSGESYNEQFF
TRBV7-6	NA	TRBJ1-1	NA	TGTGCCAGCAGCGGTGACCCAGCGGATGAAGCTTTCTTT	CASSGDPADEAFF
TRBV4-1	NA	TRBJ2-3	NA	TGCGCCAGCAGCCCTTACGACCAAAAAGGCACAGATACGCAGTATTTT	CASSPYDQKGTDTQYF
TRBV27	NA	TRBJ2-2	NA	TGTGCCAGCAGTTTATCCCTCGCGAACACCGGGGAGCTGTTTTTT	CASSLSLANTGELFF
TRBV5-1	NA	TRBJ2-3	NA	TGCGCCAGTAGCTTGGTTCAGGCCACTATAAGACCCACAGATACGCAGTATTTT	CASSLVQATIRPTDTQYF
TRBV4-2	NA	TRBJ2-1	NA	TGTGCCGGGGATGGGGGGCGGTACAATGAGCAGTTCTTC	CAGDGGRYNEQFF
TRBV6-5	NA	TRBJ2-2	NA	TGTGCCAGCAGTTACTCGAGTGCACTCCGCAAAGACACCGGGGAGCTGTTTTTT	CASSYSSALRKDTGELFF
TRBV7-9	NA	TRBJ1-1	NA	TGTGCCAGCAACCCCACAGGGCGGGATGAAGCTTTCTTT	CASNPTGRDEAFF
TRBV10-3	NA	TRBJ2-3	NA	TGTGCCATCAGTGAGTCCGAGGGGGAATTCACAGATACGCAGTATTTT	CAISESEGEFTDTQYF
TRBV12-3/TRBV12-4	many	TRBJ2-5	NA	TGTGCCAGCAGTTTTAATTCTCCTCAAGAGACCCAGTACTTC	CASSFNSPQETQYF
TRBV27	NA	TRBJ1-4	NA	TGTGCCAGCAGCCCCTCGTCCGGGGCGGTGGCTGGGGATAATGAAAAACTGTTTTTT	CASSPSSGAVAGDNEKLFF
TRBV5-1	few	TRBJ1-2	NA	TGCGCCAGCAGCTTGGTGGCAGGGTACTATGGCTACACCTTC	CASSLVAGYYGYTF
TRBV14	NA	TRBJ1-1	NA	TGTGCCAGCACCCCAACGGCCGGGACTCCTGAAGCTTTCTTT	CASTPTAGTPEAFF
TRBV12-3/TRBV12-4	few	TRBJ2-6	NA	TGTGCCAGCAGTTTGTGGGGCTCTGGGGCCAACGTCCTGACTTTC	CASSLWGSGANVLTF
TRBV4-1	NA	TRBJ2-1	NA	TGCGCCAGCAGCTCCCCTAATTACAGGGCGGGCGAGCAGTTCTTC	CASSSPNYRAGEQFF
TRBV20-1	NA	TRBJ2-3	TRBD2	TGCAGTTCTTATAAGCGGGGAAGCACAGATACGCAGTATTTT	CSSYKRGSTDTQYF
TRBV2	NA	TRBJ1-1	NA	TGTGCCAGCAGCCTCACAGCTTTGAACACTGAAGCTTTCTTT	CASSLTALNTEAFF
TRBV5-1	NA	TRBJ2-1	TRBD1	TGCGCCAGCAGCCCGGGACAGGGGGCTTACCATGAGCAGTTCTTC	CASSPGQGAYHEQFF
TRBV6-1	NA	TRBJ2-1	TRBD1	TGTGCCAGCAGTGCCGGGACAGGGAATTCCAATGAGCAGTTCTTC	CASSAGTGNSNEQFF
TRBV12-3/TRBV12-4	many	TRBJ1-1	TRBD1	TGTGCCAGCAGCACAGGGGGGCCAACTGAAGCTTTCTTT	CASSTGGPTEAFF
TRBV27	few	TRBJ2-7	TRBD1	TGTGCCCGGGACAGGGCGGTCCACGAGCAGTACTTC	CARDRAVHEQYF
TRBV15	few	TRBJ2-1	TRBD1	TGTGCCACCAGCAGAGATGTACAGGGGGCCGATGAGCAGTTCTTC	CATSRDVQGADEQFF
TRBV7-9	NA	TRBJ2-6	NA	TGTGCCAGCAGCTTAGCGCCGGCTATCGGGGCCAACGTCCTGACTTTC	CASSLAPAIGANVLTF
TRBV12-3/TRBV12-4	many	TRBJ1-5	NA	TGTGCCAGCAGTTTAGACCGGGGGCATCAGCCCCAGCATTTT	CASSLDRGHQPQHF
TRBV6-4	few	TRBJ2-1	TRBD2	TGTGCCAGCAGTGACTCTGCGGGAGGTATCGATGAGCAGTTCTTC	CASSDSAGGIDEQFF
TRBV6-2/TRBV6-3	few	TRBJ2-1	TRBD1	TGTGCCAGCAGTTACACCGATGGGGACAGGTACAATGAGCAGTTCTTC	CASSYTDGDRYNEQFF
TRBV2	NA	TRBJ2-7	NA	TGTGCCAGCAGGTTAGCGGACTCCTACGAGCAGTACTTC	CASRLADSYEQYF
TRBV10-3	NA	TRBJ2-5	NA	TGTGCCATCAGTGATGTGGAGGAGACCCAGTACTTC	CAISDVEETQYF
TRBV20-1	few	TRBJ2-7	NA	TGCAGTGCTAGAGCAGGGAGTTACTCCTACGAGCAGTACTTC	CSARAGSYSYEQYF
TRBV7-9	NA	TRBJ1-1	NA	TGTGCCCTCGGGGTAGACGCTAACACTGAAGCTTTCTTT	CALGVDANTEAFF
TRBV12-3/TRBV12-4	NA	TRBJ2-3	NA	TGTGCCAGCACCCTAACTAGTCCAGATACGCAGTATTTT	CASTLTSPDTQYF
TRBV7-2	NA	TRBJ2-5	NA	TGTGCCAGCAGCCTTGACTCTGAACCACAAGAGACCCAGTACTTC	CASSLDSEPQETQYF
TRBV15	few	TRBJ1-2	NA	TGTGCCACCCACCATCCGGGAAACTATGGCTACACCTTC	CATHHPGNYGYTF
TRBV3-1	few	TRBJ2-1	NA	TGTGCCAGCAGCACGACAGGTCACGGAGAGCAGTTCTTC	CASSTTGHGEQFF
TRBV2	NA	TRBJ2-7	NA	TGTGCCAGCACGAACTACAACTCCTACGAGCAGTACTTC	CASTNYNSYEQYF
TRBV6-5	few	TRBJ2-2	NA	TGTGCCAGCAGTTACTCGCGCAGTACCGGGGAGCTGTTTTTT	CASSYSRSTGELFF
TRBV5-1	NA	TRBJ1-1	TRBD1	TGCGCCAGCAGCTTGGAAGGGGGCGATTCCACTGAAGCTTTCTTT	CASSLEGGDSTEAFF
TRBV6-5	NA	TRBJ2-2	NA	TGTGCCAGCAGTTACTCGGAAGGCACAGCAACGAACACCGGGGAGCTGTTTTTT	CASSYSEGTATNTGELFF
TRBV3-1	few	TRBJ1-2	NA	TGTGCCAGCAGCACCCACAGGGTTCTGGATGGCTACACCTTC	CASSTHRVLDGYTF
TRBV10-3	few	TRBJ1-1	NA	TGTGCCATCAGTGGTACTCAAGGGACTGAAGCTTTCTTT	CAISGTQGTEAFF
TRBV6-1	NA	TRBJ2-7	NA	TGTGCCAGCAGGCCGGGGGCCTACTCCTACGAGCAGTACTTC	CASRPGAYSYEQYF
TRBV7-9	many	TRBJ2-1	NA	TGTGCCAGCAGCTTGGGGGGTGAGCAGTTCTTC	CASSLGGEQFF
TRBV4-1	few	TRBJ2-3	TRBD2	TGCGCCAGCAGCCGAGACCTAGCGGGAGAAGCAGATACGCAGTATTTT	CASSRDLAGEADTQYF
TRBV15	once	TRBJ2-6	TRBD1	TGTGCCACCAGCAGAGAAACGACAGGGCTGTACTCTGGGGCCAACGTCCTGACTTTC	CATSRETTGLYSGANVLTF
TRBV27	few	TRBJ1-1	NA	TGTGCCAGCAGTCTCCTGGAGGGCACTGAAGCTTTCTTT	CASSLLEGTEAFF
TRBV30	few	TRBJ1-4	NA	TGTGCCTGGAGTCCGCCTCGTCCGGGACCGGTGGGACTGTTTTTT	CAWSPPRPGPVGLFF
TRBV10-3	NA	TRBJ2-1	TRBD2	TGTGCCGTGAGACTAGCGGGAGAGAACAATGAGCAGTTCTTC	CAVRLAGENNEQFF
TRBV12-3/TRBV12-4	few	TRBJ2-3	NA	TGTGCCAGCAGTTTAGAGGTGGGGGCAGATACGCAGTATTTT	CASSLEVGADTQYF
TRBV5-1	NA	TRBJ2-5	TRBD2	TGCGCCAGCAACCCCAGCGGGGGGCCTTCTCTCCAAGAGACCCAGTACTTC	CASNPSGGPSLQETQYF
TRBV20-1	few	TRBJ2-7	TRBD1	TGCAGTGCCCGCCCCCCGGACAGGGTAGACGAGCAGTACTTC	CSARPPDRVDEQYF
TRBV7-9	few	TRBJ2-3	NA	TGTGCCAGCAGCCCCATTGCTGGCGGAGCTGCAGGCGATACGCAGTATTTT	CASSPIAGGAAGDTQYF
TRBV21-1	many	TRBJ1-4	NA	TGTGCCCCACCAAGTGGGGGCGAGGATGAAAAACTGTTTTTT	CAPPSGGEDEKLFF
TRBV4-1	many	TRBJ1-5	NA	TGCGCCAGCAGCCGATACCAGGATCTAGGGGATCAGCCCCAGCATTTT	CASSRYQDLGDQPQHF
TRBV4-1	NA	TRBJ2-7	TRBD2	TGCGCCAGCAGCCTTAGCGGGGGAGTCTACGAGCAGTACTTC	CASSLSGGVYEQYF
TRBV9	few	TRBJ2-3	NA	TGTGCCAGCAGCGAGAACACAGATACGCAGTATTTT	CASSENTDTQYF
TRBV9	few	TRBJ2-1	NA	TGTGCCAGCAGCGTAACGGAATACAATGAGCAGTTCTTC	CASSVTEYNEQFF